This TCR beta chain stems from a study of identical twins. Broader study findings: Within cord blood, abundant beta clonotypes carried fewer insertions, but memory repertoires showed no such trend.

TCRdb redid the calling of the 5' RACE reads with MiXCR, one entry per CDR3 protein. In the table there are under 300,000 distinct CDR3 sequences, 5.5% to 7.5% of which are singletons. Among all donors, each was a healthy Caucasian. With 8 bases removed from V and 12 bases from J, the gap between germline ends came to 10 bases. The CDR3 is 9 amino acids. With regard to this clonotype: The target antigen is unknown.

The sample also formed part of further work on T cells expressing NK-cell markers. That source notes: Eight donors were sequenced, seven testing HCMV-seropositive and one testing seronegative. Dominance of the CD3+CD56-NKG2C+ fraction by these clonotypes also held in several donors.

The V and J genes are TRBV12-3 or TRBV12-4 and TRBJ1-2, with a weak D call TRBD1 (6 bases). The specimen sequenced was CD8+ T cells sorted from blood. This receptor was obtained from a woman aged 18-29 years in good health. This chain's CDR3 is CASHRADTF. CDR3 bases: TGTGCCAGCCACAGGGCAGACACCTTC.